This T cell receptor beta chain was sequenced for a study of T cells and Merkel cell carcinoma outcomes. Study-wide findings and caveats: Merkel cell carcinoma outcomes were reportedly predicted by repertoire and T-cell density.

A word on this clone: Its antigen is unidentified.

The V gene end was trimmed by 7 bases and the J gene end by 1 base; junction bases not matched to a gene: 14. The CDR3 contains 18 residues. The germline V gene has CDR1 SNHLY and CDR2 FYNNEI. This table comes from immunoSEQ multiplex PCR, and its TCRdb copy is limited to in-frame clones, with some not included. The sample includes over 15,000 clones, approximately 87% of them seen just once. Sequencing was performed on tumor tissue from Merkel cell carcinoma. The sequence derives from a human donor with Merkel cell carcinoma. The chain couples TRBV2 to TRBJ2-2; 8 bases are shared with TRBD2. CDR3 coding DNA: TGTGCCAGCACCTCAAGTGGCGGGGGGCCGGTGAACACCGGGGAGCTGTTTTTT. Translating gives CASTSSGGGPVNTGELFF. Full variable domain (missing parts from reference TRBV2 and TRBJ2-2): EPEVTQTPSHQVTQMGQEVILRCVPISNHLYFYWYRQILGQKVEFLVSFYNNEISEKSEIFDDQFSVERPDGSNFTLKIRSTKLEDSAMYFCASTSSGGGPVNTGELFFGEGSRLTVL.